This T cell receptor beta chain was found in a study of glioma-infiltrating T cells after dendritic cell vaccination. The overall study: Patients had newly diagnosed or recurrent glioblastoma and received dendritic cell vaccines. Treatment, given 2003 to 2012, was autologous tumor lysate-pulsed dendritic cell vaccination. The vaccine used monocyte-derived dendritic cells pulsed overnight with autologous tumor lysate.

This table comes from immunoSEQ multiplex PCR, and its TCRdb copy is limited to in-frame clones, with some not included. The table lists 50,000 to 80,000 clones, 82% of them singletons. The CDR3 contains 12 residues. Germline V gene data show CDR1 as MNHEY and CDR2 as SVGAGI. V dropped 7 bases and J dropped 5 bases, with 9 bases sitting between them. The sequence derives from a human donor with glioblastoma. The rearrangement links TRBV6-5 to TRBJ2-1; D call uncertain. The sequencing used blood, collected before dendritic cell vaccination. CDR3 in DNA: TGTGCCAGCATGGGCGTAAACAATGAGCAGTTCTTC. It yields the protein CASMGVNNEQFF.